This record covers a single T cell receptor beta chain. Germline V gene lookup returns CDR1 SGHRS and CDR2 YFSETQ. V shed 4 bases and J 6 bases; nucleotides not matched to a gene: 7. This CDR3 has 14 residues. These data originate in a study of blood T cell repertoires in COVID-19. In the study overall: Some COVID-19 samples were acute and others convalescent; all came from the United States, Italy and Spain.

Sequencing was performed with immunoSEQ multiplex PCR; in TCRdb, only in-frame clones are kept and a portion is missing. In the table there are 200,000 to 250,000 clones, 75% to 90% of which are singletons. This chain links TRBV5-1 with TRBJ2-1, with 7 bases matching TRBD1. The source material was peripheral blood. The TCR was taken from a woman older than 75 with COVID-19, enrolled during active disease. CDR3 sequence: CASSPLAGGNEQFF. In DNA, the CDR3 is TGCGCCAGCAGCCCCCTGGCAGGGGGCAATGAGCAGTTCTTC.